These 15 T cell receptor beta chains came from one sample sequenced in a study of T cell responses to AZD1222 COVID-19 vaccine (dated by TCRdb to the early 2020s). Receptor libraries were prepared by the immunoSEQ multiplex PCR assay. The source is immuneACCESS, and TCRdb retained only in-frame sequences with V and J called. Part of the clones is not carried over; for the studies checked, unresolved V genes explain less than half of this, and the remainder is unexplained. This sample gives 150,000 to 200,000 clones in total; around 90% of them show up just once. Of the sample, 1.5% to 2% falls within the top ten clones. This specimen's time point label, interpreted: baseline before first vaccination. The material was peripheral blood, obtained on day 0 of AZD1222 vaccination. The source of these receptors is an adult in good health.

This chain links TRBV5-4 with TRBJ1-1; weak D call: TRBD1 (5 bases). Germline CDR1 SGHNT, CDR2 YYREEE (reference sequence). Trimming shortened V by 4 bases and J by 11 bases, and 18 bases separated the two germline ends. The CDR3 runs to 13 residues. CDR3 bases: TGTGCCAGCAGCCACACGGACGGGAAGGGGGCTTTCTTT. It specifies CASSHTDGKGAFF. The variable domain in full, completed from reference TRBV5-4 and TRBJ1-1, reads ETGVTQSPTHLIKTRGQQVTLRCSSQSGHNTVSWYQQALGQGPQFIFQYYREEENGRGNFPPRFSGLQFPNYSSELNVNALELDDSALYLCASSHTDGKGAFFGQGTRLTVV.

The chain is built from TRBV11-2 and TRBJ2-7, with TRBD1 as a possible D gene (5 bases). Germline V lookup: CDR1 SGHAT, CDR2 FQNNGV. Trimming removed 3 bases at V and 3 bases at J, with 12 bases between. The CDR3 has 14 amino acids. The CDR3 loop is CASSLADSLYEQYF. CDR3 coding DNA: TGTGCCAGCAGCTTGGCCGACAGTCTCTACGAGCAGTACTTC. The full variable domain, in which reference TRBV11-2 and TRBJ2-7 provide the parts outside the CDR3, is EAGVAQSPRYKIIEKRQSVAFWCNPISGHATLYWYQQILGQGPKLLIQFQNNGVVDDSQLPKDRFSAERLKGVDSTLKIQPAKLEDSAVYLCASSLADSLYEQYFGPGTRLTVT.

The chain has TRBV7-9 and TRBJ1-6, with D perhaps TRBD1 (5 bases). Germline CDR1 reads SEHNR; CDR2 reads FQNEAQ (reference sequence). The V and J ends lost 5 bases and 10 bases respectively, with 18 bases between them. The CDR3 sequence is 15 residues long. The CDR3 DNA reads TGTGCCAGCAGCGCTAGCAGGGTCCGAGGGTCACCCCTCCACTTT. Protein: CASSASRVRGSPLHF.

V is TRBV29-1 and J is TRBJ2-1, with 9 positions matching TRBD2. The CDR3 covers 14 residues. The V segment lost 5 bases and the J segment 3 bases; nucleotides outside the gene matches: 5. The V gene's germline CDR1 is SQVTM and CDR2 ANQGSEA. CDR3 coding DNA: TGCAGCGTTTCGCGGGAGGGCCTCTACAATGAGCAGTTCTTC. This codes for CSVSREGLYNEQFF.

The J gene is TRBJ1-4, the V gene TRBV6-6; 10 bases fit TRBD1. Unmatched junction bases numbered 14, after V lost 6 bases and J lost 10 bases. Germline CDR1 MNHNY, CDR2 SVGAGI (reference sequence). This CDR3 is 16 amino acids long. The DNA for the CDR3 is TGTGCCAGCAGAACCGGCGACAGGGGGCTGTCAGGAAAACTGTTTTTT. It specifies CASRTGDRGLSGKLFF.

The V gene is TRBV3-1 (or the pseudogene TRBV3-2), the J gene TRBJ2-7, with a weak D call TRBD1 (6 bases). Germline CDR1 LGHDT, CDR2 YNNKEL (reference sequence). The CDR3 consists of 14 residues. V was shortened by 2 bases and J by 1 base, with 9 bases between the two germline ends. The CDR3 loop reads CASSQLGQSYEQYF. The CDR3, as DNA: TGTGCCAGCAGCCAATTAGGACAGTCCTACGAGCAGTACTTC.

A single count supports this clone. The V call is TRBV6-5, the J call TRBJ2-2; 9 bases match TRBD1. Germline V gene sequence: CDR1 MNHEY, CDR2 SVGAGI. The V segment lost 0 bases and the J segment 6 bases; nucleotides outside the gene matches: 5. The CDR3 is 16 amino acids. The CDR3 protein is CASSYSRTGVPGELFF. In nucleotides, the CDR3 is TGTGCCAGCAGTTACTCGAGGACAGGGGTGCCCGGGGAGCTGTTTTTT.

This clone occurred once. The chain links TRBV6-2 or TRBV6-3 to TRBJ1-3, with D hard to call. CDR3 length equals 17 residues. V was clipped by 2 bases and J by 4 bases, with 18 bases between them. CDR1 and CDR2 from the germline V gene are MNHEY and SVGEGT. The CDR3 region has the DNA TGTGCCAGCAGTTACCATCTCGGAAGCTCGTCCGGAAACACCATATATTTT. Residues: CASSYHLGSSSGNTIYF.

The V call is TRBV11-3, the J call TRBJ2-5, with D possibly matching TRBD1 (6 bases). The CDR3 is made up of 15 amino acids. V lost 5 bases and J 5 bases, leaving 18 bases between the germline ends. Germline V gene sequence: CDR1 SGHNT, CDR2 YENEEA. Here the CDR3 reads CASSPGFLQGETQYF. The CDR3 coding sequence is TGTGCCAGCAGCCCCGGGTTTCTCCAGGGGGAGACCCAGTACTTC. Full variable domain (remainder filled in from reference TRBV11-3 and TRBJ2-5): EAGVVQSPRYKIIEKKQPVAFWCNPISGHNTLYWYLQNLGQGPELLIRYENEEAVDDSQLPKDRFSAERLKGVDSTLKIQPAELGDSAVYLCASSPGFLQGETQYFGPGTRLLVL.

V and J are TRBV19 and TRBJ1-2; 8 bases fit TRBD1. The CDR3 spans 14 residues. Germline CDR1 reads LNHDA; CDR2 reads SQIVND (reference sequence). Trimming took 8 bases from V and 3 from J; bases not matched to a gene: 8. This CDR3 is CASEQGALHYGYTF. CDR3 in DNA: TGTGCCAGTGAGCAGGGGGCGCTTCACTATGGCTACACCTTC. Drawing the rest from reference TRBV19 and TRBJ1-2, the complete variable domain is DGGITQSPKYLFRKEGQNVTLSCEQNLNHDAMYWYRQDPGQGLRLIYYSQIVNDFQKGDIAEGYSVSREKKESFPLTVTSAQKNPTAFYLCASEQGALHYGYTFGSGTRLTVV.

The rearrangement joins TRBV30 to TRBJ1-2; tentative D call: TRBD1 (6 bases). The germline gives CDR1 GTSNPN, CDR2 SVGIG (reference sequence). This CDR3 is 14 amino acids long. Trimming took 2 bases from V and 4 from J, leaving 14 bases between them. CDR3 nucleotide sequence: TGTGCCTGGAGTCGGACAGCGAGGGGCTATGGCTACACCTTC. Its translation: CAWSRTARGYGYTF.

The chain is built from TRBV3-1 (or the pseudogene TRBV3-2) and TRBJ1-3; 7 bases agree with TRBD1. Germline lookup yields CDR1 LGHDT and CDR2 YNNKEL (reference sequence). The CDR3 has 15 amino acids. J lost 0 bases, V lost 5 bases, and 4 bases had no gene match. The CDR3 DNA reads as TGTGCCAGCAGCACAGGGGCACCCTCTGGAAACACCATATATTTT. This encodes CASSTGAPSGNTIYF.

This chain connects TRBV5-1 to TRBJ2-1; the D is unclear. The ends were cut back, 0 bases at V and 10 bases at J, with 5 bases in the middle. The CDR3 has 11 amino acids. Germline lookup yields CDR1 SGHRS and CDR2 YFSETQ. The chain's CDR3 is CASSLVLEQFF. CDR3 DNA: TGCGCCAGCAGCTTGGTTCTGGAGCAGTTCTTC.

This chain joins TRBV18 and TRBJ2-2; 9 nucleotides align to TRBD2. Germline CDR1 is KGHSH and CDR2 is LQKENI. V shed 6 bases, J shed 0 bases, and the junction held 11 bases outside the gene matches. There are 18 residues in the CDR3. In DNA, the CDR3 is TGTGCCAGCTCGCCCCCGGGCGGGAGGGCCTCGAACACCGGGGAGCTGTTTTTT. Encoded protein: CASSPPGGRASNTGELFF.

Turning to this clone: One end of the junction does not line up with germline, which may come from a read error. This rearrangement joins TRBV3-1 (or the pseudogene TRBV3-2) to TRBJ1-3; perhaps TRBD1 as D (6 bases). In germline, CDR1 is LGHDT, CDR2 YNNKEL (reference sequence). CDR3 size: 18 residues. The CDR3 DNA reads TGTGCCAGCAGACAAGGGACACGGATAGACAGCTCTGGAAACACCATATATTTT. Translating it yields CASRQGTRIDSSGNTIYF.